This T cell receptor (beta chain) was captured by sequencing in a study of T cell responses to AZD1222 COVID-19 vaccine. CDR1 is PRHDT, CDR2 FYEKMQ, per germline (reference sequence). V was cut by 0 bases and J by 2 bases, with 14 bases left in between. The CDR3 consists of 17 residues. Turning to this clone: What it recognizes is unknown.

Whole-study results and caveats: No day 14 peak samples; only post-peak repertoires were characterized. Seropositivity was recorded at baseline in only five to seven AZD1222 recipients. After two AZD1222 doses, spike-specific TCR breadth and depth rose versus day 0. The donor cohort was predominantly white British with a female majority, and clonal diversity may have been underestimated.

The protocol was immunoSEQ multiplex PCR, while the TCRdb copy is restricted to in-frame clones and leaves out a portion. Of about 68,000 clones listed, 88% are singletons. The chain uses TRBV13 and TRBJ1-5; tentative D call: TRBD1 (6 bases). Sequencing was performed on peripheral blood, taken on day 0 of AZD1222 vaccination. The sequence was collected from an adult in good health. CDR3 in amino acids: CASSLGRGTRGNQPQHF. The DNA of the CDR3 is TGTGCCAGCAGCTTAGGCCGGGGGACAAGGGGCAATCAGCCCCAGCATTTT.